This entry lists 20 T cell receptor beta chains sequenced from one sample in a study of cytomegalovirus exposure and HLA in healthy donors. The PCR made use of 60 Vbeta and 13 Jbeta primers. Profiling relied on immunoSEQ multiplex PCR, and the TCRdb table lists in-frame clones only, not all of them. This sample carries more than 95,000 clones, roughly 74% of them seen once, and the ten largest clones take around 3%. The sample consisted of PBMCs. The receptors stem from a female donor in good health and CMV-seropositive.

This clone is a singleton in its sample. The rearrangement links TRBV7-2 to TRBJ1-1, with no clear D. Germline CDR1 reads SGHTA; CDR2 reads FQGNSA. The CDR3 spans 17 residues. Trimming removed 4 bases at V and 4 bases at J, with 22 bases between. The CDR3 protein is CASSSLPTGVVATEAFF. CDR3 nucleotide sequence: TGTGCCAGCAGCTCTCTTCCAACCGGGGTCGTGGCCACTGAAGCTTTCTTT.

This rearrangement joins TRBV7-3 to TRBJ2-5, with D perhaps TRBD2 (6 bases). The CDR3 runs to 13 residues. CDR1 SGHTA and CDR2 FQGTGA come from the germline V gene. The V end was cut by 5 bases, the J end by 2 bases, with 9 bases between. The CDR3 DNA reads TGTGCCAGCAGCGGGGACTTTCAAGAGACCCAGTACTTC. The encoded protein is CASSGDFQETQYF.

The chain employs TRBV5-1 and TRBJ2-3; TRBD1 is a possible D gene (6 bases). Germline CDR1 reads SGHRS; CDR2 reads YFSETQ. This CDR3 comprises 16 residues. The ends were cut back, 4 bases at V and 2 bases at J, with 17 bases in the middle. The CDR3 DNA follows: TGCGCCAGCAGCGTGCCAACCGGGACACCCACAGATACGCAGTATTTT. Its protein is CASSVPTGTPTDTQYF.

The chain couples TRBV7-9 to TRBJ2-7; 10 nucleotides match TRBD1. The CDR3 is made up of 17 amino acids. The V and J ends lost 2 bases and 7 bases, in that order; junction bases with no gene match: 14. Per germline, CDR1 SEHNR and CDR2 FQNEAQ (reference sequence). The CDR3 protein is CASSLRPLRTGGNEQYF. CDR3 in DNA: TGTGCCAGCAGCTTAAGGCCGTTAAGGACAGGGGGAAATGAGCAGTACTTC.

The chain's CDR3 is CASSSGAGDGYTF. Here the CDR3 DNA reads TGTGCCAGCAGCTCCGGGGCGGGAGATGGCTACACCTTC. The chain links TRBV7-3 to TRBJ1-2; possible D gene TRBD1, 5 bases. V was pared by 4 bases and J by 6 bases, with 12 bases between. CDR1 and CDR2 (germline): SGHTA, FQGTGA. This CDR3 is built from 13 residues.

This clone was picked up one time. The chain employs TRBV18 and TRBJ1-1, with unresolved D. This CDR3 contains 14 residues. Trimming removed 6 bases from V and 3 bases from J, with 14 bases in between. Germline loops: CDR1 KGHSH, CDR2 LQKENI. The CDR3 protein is CASSMTRKDTEAFF. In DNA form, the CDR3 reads TGTGCCAGCTCCATGACAAGGAAAGACACTGAAGCTTTCTTT.

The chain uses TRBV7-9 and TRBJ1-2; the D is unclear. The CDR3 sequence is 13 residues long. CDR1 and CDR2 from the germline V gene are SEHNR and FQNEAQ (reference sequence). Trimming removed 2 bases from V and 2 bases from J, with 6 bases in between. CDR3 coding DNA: TGTGCCAGCAGCTTATCCGTGAACTATGGCTACACCTTC. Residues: CASSLSVNYGYTF.

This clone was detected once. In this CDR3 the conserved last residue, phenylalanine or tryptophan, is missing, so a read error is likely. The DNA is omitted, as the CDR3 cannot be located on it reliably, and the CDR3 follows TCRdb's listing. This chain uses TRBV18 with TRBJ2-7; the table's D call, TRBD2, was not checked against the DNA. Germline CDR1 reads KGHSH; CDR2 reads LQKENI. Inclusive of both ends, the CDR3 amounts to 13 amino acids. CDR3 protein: CASSPTGTSGRKI.

The CDR3 coding sequence is TGTGCCAGCAGTTACTCGATGACAGGGGGTGCCGAGCAGTACTTC. As protein: CASSYSMTGGAEQYF. This chain connects TRBV6-5 to TRBJ2-5; TRBD1 agrees at 9 bases. The assigned J gene may be wrong: the sequence end matches TRBJ2-7 better. The germline gives CDR1 MNHEY, CDR2 SVGAGI. The CDR3 extends over 15 amino acids.

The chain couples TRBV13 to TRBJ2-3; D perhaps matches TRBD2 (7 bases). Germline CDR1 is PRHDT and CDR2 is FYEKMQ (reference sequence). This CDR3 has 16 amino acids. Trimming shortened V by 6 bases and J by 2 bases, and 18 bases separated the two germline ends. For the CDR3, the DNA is TGTGCCAGCAGGGAGGCGGGGGCATATTCCACAGATACGCAGTATTTT. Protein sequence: CASREAGAYSTDTQYF.

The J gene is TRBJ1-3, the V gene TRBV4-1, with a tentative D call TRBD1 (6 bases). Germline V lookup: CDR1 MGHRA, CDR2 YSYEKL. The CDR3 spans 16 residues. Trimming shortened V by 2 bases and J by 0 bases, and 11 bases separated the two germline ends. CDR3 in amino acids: CASSQSGQLSGNTIYF. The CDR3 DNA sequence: TGCGCCAGCAGCCAAAGTGGACAGCTCTCTGGAAACACCATATATTTT.

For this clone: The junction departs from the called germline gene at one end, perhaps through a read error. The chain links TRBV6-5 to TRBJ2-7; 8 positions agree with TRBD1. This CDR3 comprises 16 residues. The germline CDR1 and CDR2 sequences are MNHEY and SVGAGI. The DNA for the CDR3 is TGTGCCAGCAGCTACTCCAGGGGGCGGGTGACCTACGAGCAGTACTTC. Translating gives CASSYSRGRVTYEQYF.

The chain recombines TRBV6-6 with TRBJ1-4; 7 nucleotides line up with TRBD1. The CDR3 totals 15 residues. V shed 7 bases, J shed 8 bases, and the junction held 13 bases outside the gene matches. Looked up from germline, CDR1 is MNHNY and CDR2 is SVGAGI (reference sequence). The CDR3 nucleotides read TGTGCCAGCAAAACCAACAGGGGACCCTCCGAAAAACTGTTTTTT. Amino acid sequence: CASKTNRGPSEKLFF.

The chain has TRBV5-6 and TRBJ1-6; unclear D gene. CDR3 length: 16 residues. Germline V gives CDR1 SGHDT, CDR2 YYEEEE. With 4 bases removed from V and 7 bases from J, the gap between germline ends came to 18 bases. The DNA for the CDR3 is TGTGCCAGCAGCCTCCCGCCAGGCGACCCAAATTCACCCCTCCACTTT. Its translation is CASSLPPGDPNSPLHF.

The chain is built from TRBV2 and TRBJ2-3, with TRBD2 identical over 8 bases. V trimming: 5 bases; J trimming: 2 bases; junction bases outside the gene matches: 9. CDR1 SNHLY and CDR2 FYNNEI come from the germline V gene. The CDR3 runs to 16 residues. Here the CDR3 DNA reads TGTGCCAGCAGTAGGGGGACGGGGGGGAACACAGATACGCAGTATTTT. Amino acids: CASSRGTGGNTDTQYF. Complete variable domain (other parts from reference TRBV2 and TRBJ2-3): EPEVTQTPSHQVTQMGQEVILRCVPISNHLYFYWYRQILGQKVEFLVSFYNNEISEKSEIFDDQFSVERPDGSNFTLKIRSTKLEDSAMYFCASSRGTGGNTDTQYFGPGTRLTVL.

CDR3 coding DNA: TGTGCCTGGAGCGCAACAGGCTTACTCTACGAGCAGTACTTC. Translating it yields CAWSATGLLYEQYF. The genes are TRBV30 and TRBJ2-7, with a weak D call TRBD1 (5 bases). The V gene lost 3 bases and the J gene lost 3 bases, with 15 bases spanning the gap. The CDR3 is made up of 14 amino acids. The germline CDR1 and CDR2 sequences are GTSNPN and SVGIG (reference sequence).

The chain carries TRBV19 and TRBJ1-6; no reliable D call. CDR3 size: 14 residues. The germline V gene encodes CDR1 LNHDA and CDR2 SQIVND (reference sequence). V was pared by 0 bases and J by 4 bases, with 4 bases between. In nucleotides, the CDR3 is TGTGCCAGTAGTATAGAACTTTATAATTCACCCCTCCACTTT. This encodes CASSIELYNSPLHF.

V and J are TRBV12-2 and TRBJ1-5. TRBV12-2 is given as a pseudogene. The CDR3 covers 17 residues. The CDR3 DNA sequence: TGTGCAAGTCGCTTCGGGAGGGTCAGGCCCTTAGGGCCGCCCCAGCATTTT. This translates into CASRFGRVRPLGPPQHF.

The CDR3 nucleotides read TGTGCCAGCAGCGCGAACAGGGAAAACTATGGCTACACCTTC. It codes for CASSANRENYGYTF. V is TRBV7-9 and J is TRBJ1-2; a weak D match, TRBD1 (6 bases). The CDR3 loop spans 14 amino acids. Between the trimmed V and J ends, which lost 5 bases and 2 bases, there was a span of 12 bases. Per germline, CDR1 SEHNR and CDR2 FQNEAQ (reference sequence). Complete variable domain (other parts from reference TRBV7-9 and TRBJ1-2): DTGVSQNPRHKITKRGQNVTFRCDPISEHNRLYWYRQTLGQGPEFLTYFQNEAQLEKSRLLSDRFSAERPKGSFSTLEIQRTEQGDSAMYLCASSANRENYGYTFGSGTRLTVV.

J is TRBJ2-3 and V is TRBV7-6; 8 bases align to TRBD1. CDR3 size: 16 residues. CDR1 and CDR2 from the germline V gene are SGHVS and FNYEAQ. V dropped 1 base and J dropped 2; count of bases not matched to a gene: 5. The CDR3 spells CASSLGGQGPTDTQYF. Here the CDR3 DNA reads TGTGCCAGCAGCTTAGGAGGACAGGGCCCCACAGATACGCAGTATTTT.